This T cell receptor (beta chain) was found in a study of T cells in Graves' hyperthyroidism and ophthalmopathy. Concerning this clonotype: No antigen is known for it.

Whole-study findings and limits: The majority of expanded thyroid clonotypes above 0.001 also appeared in blood.

A lack of ophthalmopathy progression within 18 months defined stable Graves' hyperthyroidism. Each diagnosis drew on symptoms, thyroxine, TRAb, thyroid ultrasound and orbital computed tomography findings. Trimming removed 8 bases from V and 2 bases from J; junction bases left unmatched: 7. Germline V CDR1 and CDR2: SQVTM, ANQGSEA. CDR3 length: 13 amino acids. TCR beta CDR3 regions were amplified from RNA. In the first-round RT-PCR of the TCR CDR3, the HTBI primer set was used. TCRdb itself ran the multiplex PCR reads through MiXCR, one entry per CDR3 protein. The sample lists almost 600,000 distinct CDR3 sequences; 35% to 55% were seen once.

The V and J genes are TRBV29-1 and TRBJ2-5; 8 bases are shared with TRBD2. Specimen: peripheral blood or thyroid tissue (not recorded which). This TCR derives from a woman aged 18-29 years with Graves' hyperthyroidism. CDR3 in amino acids: CSPTAGGQETQYF. CDR3 in DNA: TGCAGCCCTACGGCGGGAGGACAAGAGACCCAGTACTTC.